The 23 T cell receptor beta chains below come from one sample, sequenced in a study of blood T cell repertoires in COVID-19. Repertoires were generated with immunoSEQ multiplex PCR, while TCRdb's copy carries only in-frame clones and drops some. Of about 41,000 clones in the sample, about four fifths are singletons; the top ten hold 35% to 45%. Sequencing used peripheral blood. These receptors originate from a woman of 80 years or more with active or convalescent COVID-19.

This clone has only a few counts. V and J are TRBV19 and TRBJ2-5, with TRBD2 matching over 8 bases. CDR1 is LNHDA, CDR2 SQIVND, per germline (reference sequence). The CDR3 loop spans 15 amino acids. V shed 7 bases, J shed 2 bases, and the junction held 9 bases outside the gene matches. CDR3 DNA: TGTGCCAGTACCGGGGCTAGCGGGCCACAAGAGACCCAGTACTTC. Amino acids: CASTGASGPQETQYF. The entire variable domain, with the rest obtained from reference TRBV19 and TRBJ2-5, is as follows: DGGITQSPKYLFRKEGQNVTLSCEQNLNHDAMYWYRQDPGQGLRLIYYSQIVNDFQKGDIAEGYSVSREKKESFPLTVTSAQKNPTAFYLCASTGASGPQETQYFGPGTRLLVL.

Here the CDR3 reads CASSPGTGRGYTF. For the CDR3, the DNA is TGTGCCAGCAGCCCAGGGACAGGGAGAGGCTACACCTTC. J is TRBJ1-2 and V is TRBV14, with TRBD1 matching 9 bases. Trimming removed 4 bases from V and 8 bases from J; junction bases left unmatched: 5. Per germline, CDR1 SGHDN and CDR2 FVKESK. This CDR3 is built from 13 residues.

This rearrangement joins TRBV6-1 to TRBJ1-5; 8 bases are shared with TRBD1. The CDR3 has 15 residues. In germline, CDR1 is MNHNS, CDR2 SASEGT. Trimming took 2 bases from V and 1 from J; bases not matched to a gene: 1. The CDR3 sequence: CASSERTGSNQPQHF. The CDR3 DNA is TGTGCCAGCAGTGAACGGACAGGGAGCAATCAGCCCCAGCATTTT.

A few counts support this clone. V and J are TRBV4-3 and TRBJ1-2, with 7 positions matching TRBD1. V was pared by 4 bases and J by 6 bases, with 5 bases of the junction left unmatched. CDR3 size: 13 residues. Looked up from germline, CDR1 is LGHNA and CDR2 is YSLEER. This chain's CDR3 is CASSLQGRHGYTF. The DNA of the CDR3 is TGCGCCAGCAGCCTACAGGGGCGCCATGGCTACACCTTC.

V and J are TRBV29-1 and TRBJ2-5; TRBD1 is a possible D gene (5 bases). V shed 4 bases and J shed 0 bases, with 15 bases lying between them. Germline V CDR1 and CDR2: SQVTM, ANQGSEA. CDR3 length: 15 amino acids. For the CDR3, the DNA is TGCAGCGTTGGGGTGGGGCGCGTGTACCAAGAGACCCAGTACTTC. Translated, it gives CSVGVGRVYQETQYF.

This chain uses TRBV28 with TRBJ1-5, with 8 positions matching TRBD1. The CDR3 loop spans 15 amino acids. The trim removed 6 bases at V and 5 bases at J, leaving 9 bases unmatched. From germline, CDR1 is MDHEN and CDR2 SYDVKM. As DNA, the CDR3 is TGTGCCAGCAGCGGGACAGGAAGAGGGTATCAGCCCCAGCATTTT. Its protein product is CASSGTGRGYQPQHF. Together with reference TRBV28 and TRBJ1-5, the CDR3 gives the full variable domain: DVKVTQSSRYLVKRTGEKVFLECVQDMDHENMFWYRQDPGLGLRLIYFSYDVKMKEKGDIPEGYSVSREKKERFSLILESASTNQTSMYLCASSGTGRGYQPQHFGDGTRLSIL.

V gene TRBV27 combines with J gene TRBJ1-1, with TRBD1 identical over 7 bases. CDR3 size: 15 residues. In germline, CDR1 is MNHEY, CDR2 SMNVEV (reference sequence). Trimming took 5 bases from V and 2 from J; bases not matched to a gene: 8. The CDR3 here is CASSPRTGFNTEAFF. The CDR3 DNA reads as TGTGCCAGCAGTCCGCGGACAGGTTTTAACACTGAAGCTTTCTTT.

The V and J genes are TRBV24-1 and TRBJ2-3, with TRBD2 as a possible D gene (6 bases). The CDR3 is 13 residues long. The germline CDR1 and CDR2 sequences are KGHDR and SFDVKD. The V gene lost 5 bases and the J gene lost 5 bases, with 10 bases spanning the gap. The CDR3 bases are TGTGCCACCAGTGCCCCCGGGGGAGATACGCAGTATTTT. Translating it yields CATSAPGGDTQYF.

This sequence joins TRBV2 and TRBJ1-3, with TRBD1 matching over 7 bases. CDR3 length equals 15 residues. The junction had 10 bases not matched to a gene; V was cut back by 7 bases and J by 4 bases. Germline-derived CDR1 and CDR2 are SNHLY and FYNNEI. The CDR3: CASTGEGARGNTIYF. The DNA of the CDR3 is TGTGCCAGCACCGGAGAGGGGGCGCGCGGAAACACCATATATTTT. The full variable domain, rest sourced from reference TRBV2 and TRBJ1-3, is EPEVTQTPSHQVTQMGQEVILRCVPISNHLYFYWYRQILGQKVEFLVSFYNNEISEKSEIFDDQFSVERPDGSNFTLKIRSTKLEDSAMYFCASTGEGARGNTIYFGEGSWLTVV.

This chain joins TRBV21-1 and TRBJ1-1; the table assigns TRBD1, which was not confirmed against the DNA. TRBV21-1 constitutes a pseudogene. This CDR3 is built from 17 residues. CDR3 region: CASSTPSGTGMETEAFF. DNA for the CDR3: TGTGCCAGCAGCACTCCCTCCGGGACAGGGATGGAAACTGAAGCTTTCTTT.

This chain uses TRBV30 with TRBJ1-2; weak D call: TRBD1 (5 bases). The CDR3 length is 13 residues. Germline CDR1 is GTSNPN and CDR2 is SVGIG (reference sequence). V was cut by 0 bases and J by 6 bases, with 11 bases left in between. The CDR3 DNA reads TGTGCCTGGAGTGTAAACAGGAGGGATGGCTACACCTTC. It yields the protein CAWSVNRRDGYTF.

The chain joins TRBV9 to TRBJ2-2; 13 bases are a match to TRBD2. V shed 3 bases, J shed 5 bases, and the junction held 7 bases outside the gene matches. Germline assignment: CDR1 SGDLS and CDR2 YYNGEE. The CDR3 contains 17 residues. CDR3 residues: CASSAGGTSGITGELFF. The CDR3 nucleotides read TGTGCCAGCAGCGCAGGGGGGACTAGCGGGATTACCGGGGAGCTGTTTTTT. Using reference TRBV9 and TRBJ2-2 for the parts outside the CDR3, the full variable domain is DSGVTQTPKHLITATGQRVTLRCSPRSGDLSVYWYQQSLDQGLQFLIQYYNGEERAKGNILERFSAQQFPDLHSELNLSSLELGDSALYFCASSAGGTSGITGELFFGEGSRLTVL.

The sample holds a few counts of this clone. This chain links TRBV5-5 with TRBJ2-7; tentative D call: TRBD2 (5 bases). The CDR3 extends over 14 amino acids. V was trimmed by 2 bases and J by 4 bases, leaving 13 bases between them. Germline assignment: CDR1 SGHKS and CDR2 YYEKEE (reference sequence). The CDR3 DNA follows: TGTGCCAGCAGCTTCTCGGGGTCACCATACGAGCAGTACTTC. Protein product: CASSFSGSPYEQYF.

The rearrangement uses TRBV30 and TRBJ2-1, with D tentatively TRBD2 (8 bases). CDR1 is GTSNPN and CDR2 is SVGIG in the germline V gene (reference sequence). CDR3 length: 14 amino acids. Trimming cost V 3 bases and J 9 bases, with 18 bases left between them. CDR3 DNA: TGTGCCTGGAGGGTCGGGAGGGGGCCCTCTGAGCAGTTCTTC. Amino acids: CAWRVGRGPSEQFF.

This sequence joins TRBV5-1 and TRBJ2-3; 9 bases fit TRBD2. V gave up 5 bases and J gave up 4 bases; unmatched junction bases: 5. CDR1 is SGHRS, CDR2 YFSETQ, per germline. The CDR3 has 14 amino acids. CDR3 DNA sequence: TGCGCCAGCAGTCCCGGGACTAGCCCAGATACGCAGTATTTT. This codes for CASSPGTSPDTQYF. Supplemented by reference TRBV5-1 and TRBJ2-3, the full variable domain reads KAGVTQTPRYLIKTRGQQVTLSCSPISGHRSVSWYQQTPGQGLQFLFEYFSETQRNKGNFPGRFSGRQFSNSRSEMNVSTLELGDSALYLCASSPGTSPDTQYFGPGTRLTVL.

The CDR3 region has the DNA TGCGCCAGCAGCCAAGACCGTCTAGCGGGCACAGATACGCAGTATTTT. It yields the protein CASSQDRLAGTDTQYF. V gene TRBV4-1 combines with J gene TRBJ2-3, with TRBD2 matching 7 bases. The CDR3 has 16 residues. The V and J ends lost 0 bases and 1 base, in that order; junction bases with no gene match: 4. Per germline, CDR1 MGHRA and CDR2 YSYEKL.

This clone appeared once. The rearrangement uses TRBV18 and TRBJ1-4, with 8 bases matching TRBD1. The trim removed 4 bases at V and 5 bases at J, leaving 9 bases unmatched. The CDR3 covers 16 residues. CDR1 is KGHSH, CDR2 LQKENI, per germline. The CDR3 region is CASSRNQGASNEKLFF. The CDR3 DNA sequence: TGTGCCAGCTCACGAAATCAGGGGGCATCCAATGAAAAACTGTTTTTT.

This clone was detected only a few times. CDR3 bases: TGTGCCAGCAGCGGCGGGACTAGCGGGAACTCGTACTACAATGAGCAGTTCTTC. Residues: CASSGGTSGNSYYNEQFF. J is TRBJ2-1 and V is TRBV5-6; 13 bases line up with TRBD2. The V and J ends lost 4 bases and 3 bases, in that order; junction bases with no gene match: 10. Germline V CDR1 and CDR2: SGHDT, YYEEEE. The CDR3 covers 18 residues.

CDR3 amino acids: CSAGRLEAFF. As DNA, the CDR3 is TGCAGTGCTGGAAGACTCGAAGCTTTCTTT. The chain employs TRBV20-1 and TRBJ1-1; D call uncertain. CDR1 DFQATT and CDR2 SNEGSKA come from the germline V gene (reference sequence). V lost 5 bases and J 8 bases, leaving 9 bases between the germline ends. The CDR3 has 10 residues.

A single count supports this clone. The genes are TRBV7-3 and TRBJ2-3; D call uncertain. Germline-derived CDR1 and CDR2 are SGHTA and FQGTGA. V lost 1 base and J lost 1, with 9 bases in between. The CDR3 has 15 amino acids. The CDR3 here is CASSLSSARTDTQYF. The CDR3, as DNA: TGTGCCAGCAGCTTAAGTTCAGCGCGCACAGATACGCAGTATTTT.

This clone was seen a few times. The chain employs TRBV6-2 or TRBV6-3 and TRBJ2-1; D not resolved. Trimming shortened V by 2 bases and J by 6 bases, and 2 bases separated the two germline ends. This CDR3 region has 11 residues. The germline CDR1 and CDR2 sequences are MNHEY and SVGEGT. CDR3 sequence reads: CASSYLNEQFF. The CDR3 coding sequence is TGTGCCAGCAGTTACCTCAATGAGCAGTTCTTC.

This clone has a single count. The V gene is TRBV4-1, the J gene TRBJ2-6; TRBD1 matches at 11 bases. Trimming at V came to 3 bases and at J to 1 base, leaving 2 bases not matched to a gene. Germline V gene lookup returns CDR1 MGHRA and CDR2 YSYEKL. The CDR3 length is 17 residues. In DNA form, the CDR3 reads TGCGCCAGCAGCCAGGGGACAGGGGGATCTGGGGCCAACGTCCTGACTTTC. This sequence encodes CASSQGTGGSGANVLTF.

The chain recombines TRBV19 with TRBJ1-5; weak D call: TRBD1 (6 bases). V was clipped by 5 bases and J by 5 bases, with 13 bases between them. Per the germline V gene, CDR1 is LNHDA and CDR2 is SQIVND (reference sequence). This CDR3 has 14 residues. The CDR3 here is CASSSQGYDQPQHF. The CDR3 DNA reads as TGTGCCAGTAGTTCTCAGGGGTACGATCAGCCCCAGCATTTT.